The rows below give T cell receptor beta chains drawn from one sample of a study of CD8+ T cells in alopecia areata. TCRdb keeps only in-frame clones here, not all; method: immunoSEQ multiplex PCR. The profile shows 150,000 to 250,000 clones, around 60% of them singletons. Source: CD4+ T cells sorted from blood, taken at week 4, from a patient treated with tofacitinib. The receptors stem from a human donor with alopecia areata. Each CDR3 is given with its conserved first and last residue. D genes are given only for firm matches.

CAISEINGPDGGYTF,-,TRBJ1-2,TRBV10-3
CASSSPPGQGTDTQYF,TRBD1,TRBJ2-3,TRBV11-2
CASSQDRQETQYF,-,TRBJ2-5,TRBV4-2
CASSLSLREEKLFF,-,TRBJ1-4,TRBV5-6
CSVPVAEKLFF,-,TRBJ1-4,TRBV29-1
CASSQWVPLQGDYGYTF,-,TRBJ1-2,TRBV27
CASSMYRESYEQYF,-,TRBJ2-7,TRBV9
CASSPGPGYGYTF,-,TRBJ1-2,TRBV9
CSVEPGPGAEAFF,-,TRBJ1-1,TRBV29-1
CTSSQDWDRARRVIEKLFF,-,TRBJ1-4,TRBV1
CASSLYYGTVNTGELFF,-,TRBJ2-2,TRBV11-2
CATSRDGTGGNTIYF,-,TRBJ1-3,TRBV15
CASSRPPGYEQYF,-,TRBJ2-7,TRBV5-1
CASSLRTGRYQETQYF,TRBD1,TRBJ2-5,TRBV28
CASSNRNSGGETDTQYF,-,TRBJ2-3,TRBV21-1
CASRGRGNTGELFF,-,TRBJ2-2,TRBV4-1
CAISAEVESGSPLHF,-,TRBJ1-6,TRBV10-3
CAWGLRRETQYF,-,TRBJ2-5,TRBV30
CASSPSTGGSTEAFF,TRBD1,TRBJ1-1,TRBV18
CASSGGQGYNYGYTF,TRBD1,TRBJ1-2,TRBV6-5
CSVGRSYYGYTF,-,TRBJ1-2,TRBV29-1
CASSQDGAPYGYTF,-,TRBJ1-2,TRBV4-1
CSVALTEMGSPLHF,-,TRBJ1-6,TRBV29-1
CASSQEDRGQGNIQYF,TRBD1,TRBJ2-4,TRBV4-3
CASTPGGQGGIQYF,TRBD2,TRBJ2-4,TRBV11-2
CASSQGRHQETQYF,-,TRBJ2-5,TRBV9
CAWSPIRSDTDTQYF,-,TRBJ2-3,TRBV30
CASSLGTKNIQYF,-,TRBJ2-4,TRBV6-5
CASSRAGGLDEQYF,TRBD2,TRBJ2-7,TRBV4-3
CASSLSPGSLAKNIQYF,-,TRBJ2-4,TRBV28
CSVEGPAGTDTQYF,TRBD2,TRBJ2-3,TRBV29-1
CASSSYRDTRGNEQFF,-,TRBJ2-1,TRBV28
CSVVIDRGYEQYF,TRBD1,TRBJ2-7,TRBV29-1
CASSPAPRNGYTF,-,TRBJ1-2,TRBV27
CASSLGAGDGTDTQYF,-,TRBJ2-3,TRBV4-2
CASSLGAELSYTQYF,-,TRBJ2-3,TRBV7-3
CAWSVAGQESNEQFF,TRBD1,TRBJ2-1,TRBV30
CASSSGNTEAFF,-,TRBJ1-1,TRBV5-4
CAWSSSTDTQYF,-,TRBJ2-3,TRBV30
CSVEKGTAYEQYF,TRBD1,TRBJ2-7,TRBV29-1